One sample yielded the 11 T cell receptor beta chains listed below, sequenced in a study of CD8+ T cells in alopecia areata. The sequencing template was cDNA reverse transcribed from extracted RNA. Some clones are missing from TCRdb's copy, which holds only in-frame ones; the method was immunoSEQ multiplex PCR. The repertoire holds 150,000 to 200,000 clones, about 61% seen once, with roughly 17% in the top ten. The treatment: oral pan-JAK inhibitor, 5-10 mg twice daily. The material was CD4+ T cells sorted from blood, obtained at approximately week 56, from a patient treated with tofacitinib. These receptors all come from a human donor with alopecia areata.

As for this clone: This same CDR3 is encoded by further DNA sequences in the sample. This chain joins TRBV30 and TRBJ1-2, with 9 positions matching TRBD1. CDR3 length: 12 amino acids. V gave up 3 bases and J gave up 8 bases; unmatched junction bases: 4. The V gene's germline CDR1 is GTSNPN and CDR2 SVGIG (reference sequence). CDR3 sequence (DNA): TGTGCCTGGAGAAGACAGGGGGGCGGCTACACCTTC. It codes for CAWRRQGGGYTF.

The chain couples TRBV12-5 to TRBJ1-3; unclear D gene. Germline V gives CDR1 LGHNT, CDR2 FRNRAP. The CDR3 is 13 amino acids. The ends were cut back, 2 bases at V and 0 bases at J, with 2 bases in the middle. CDR3 amino acids: CASGLFSGNTIYF. The CDR3 region has the DNA TGTGCTAGTGGTTTGTTCTCTGGAAACACCATATATTTT.

A single count supports this clone. The rearrangement links TRBV30 to TRBJ1-3; 7 nucleotides match TRBD1. Losses at the gene ends were 3 bases for V and 0 bases for J; bases not matched to a gene: 11. Germline V CDR1 and CDR2: GTSNPN, SVGIG (reference sequence). The CDR3 consists of 17 residues. The DNA for the CDR3 is TGTGCCTGGAGCACAGGGGCCCGAACCTACTCTGGAAACACCATATATTTT. Its translation: CAWSTGARTYSGNTIYF.

The V gene is TRBV5-1, the J gene TRBJ2-2; D is uncertain. Germline CDR1 reads SGHRS; CDR2 reads YFSETQ. The CDR3 sequence is 13 residues long. The germline V and J ends were trimmed by 4 bases and 6 bases, with 10 bases remaining between them. In nucleotides, the CDR3 is TGCGCCAGCAGCCCCTTCGGGTCCGGGGAGCTGTTTTTT. Translating gives CASSPFGSGELFF.

The V gene is TRBV30, the J gene TRBJ2-7; TRBD1 aligns across 12 bases. Germline V lookup: CDR1 GTSNPN, CDR2 SVGIG (reference sequence). V lost 8 bases to trimming and J lost 6 bases; unmatched junction nucleotides: 5. The length of the CDR3 is 12 residues. The CDR3 here is CAGDRGLSEQYF. The DNA of the CDR3 is TGTGCCGGGGACAGGGGGCTCTCCGAGCAGTACTTC. The whole variable domain, filled in from reference TRBV30 and TRBJ2-7, reads SQTIHQWPATLVQPVGSPLSLECTVEGTSNPNLYWYRQAAGRGLQLLFYSVGIGQISSEVPQNLSASRPQDRQFILSSKKLLLSDSGFYLCAGDRGLSEQYFGPGTRLTVT.

J is TRBJ2-7 and V is TRBV18, with D possibly being TRBD2 (5 bases). Trimming left V 0 bases short and J 4 bases short, with 10 bases between. Germline assignment: CDR1 KGHSH and CDR2 LQKENI. This CDR3 is built from 14 residues. The CDR3 DNA sequence: TGTGCCAGCTCACCACCTTTCGGAGGATACGAGCAGTACTTC. Protein: CASSPPFGGYEQYF.

This chain connects TRBV11-2 to TRBJ2-1; D is uncertain. This CDR3 region has 14 residues. Trimming left V 5 bases short and J 0 bases short, with 8 bases between. The germline gives CDR1 SGHAT, CDR2 FQNNGV. In DNA, the CDR3 is TGTGCCAGCAGCGGGTATAGCTCCTACAATGAGCAGTTCTTC. Encoded protein: CASSGYSSYNEQFF.

This clone was picked up a small number of times. V usage is TRBV18 and J usage is TRBJ1-3; D not resolved. V gave up 1 base and J gave up 0 bases, with 13 bases separating them. Germline lookup yields CDR1 KGHSH and CDR2 LQKENI. This CDR3 contains 17 residues. Here the CDR3 reads CASSPLGSQYSGNTIYF. CDR3 in DNA: TGTGCCAGCTCACCACTCGGGTCACAGTACTCTGGAAACACCATATATTTT. Based on the CDR3 plus reference TRBV18 and TRBJ1-3, the full variable domain is NAGVMQNPRHLVRRRGQEARLRCSPMKGHSHVYWYRQLPEEGLKFMVYLQKENIIDESGMPKERFSAEFPKEGPSILRIQQVVRGDSAAYFCASSPLGSQYSGNTIYFGEGSWLTVV.

This rearrangement joins TRBV6-5 to TRBJ2-7; possible D gene TRBD2, 5 bases. Trimming shortened V by 6 bases and J by 9 bases, and 18 bases separated the two germline ends. The CDR3 sequence is 13 residues long. Germline CDR1 reads MNHEY; CDR2 reads SVGAGI. The CDR3 is CASRGGERARQYF. The CDR3, as DNA: TGTGCCAGCAGAGGTGGGGAGAGGGCGAGGCAGTACTTC.

This clone came up a few times. The CDR3 is CASRNLNRRSTDTQYF. The CDR3 DNA sequence: TGTGCCAGCAGAAACCTTAACAGGAGAAGCACAGATACGCAGTATTTT. The gene calls are TRBV6-6 and TRBJ2-3, with D tentatively TRBD1 (5 bases). The CDR3 contains 16 residues. CDR1 and CDR2 from the germline V gene are MNHNY and SVGAGI (reference sequence). The ends were cut back, 6 bases at V and 0 bases at J, with 16 bases in the middle.

This clone has more than one count but fewer than ten. V gene TRBV27 combines with J gene TRBJ2-5; 8 bases agree with TRBD2. The V segment lost 3 bases and the J segment 6 bases; nucleotides outside the gene matches: 6. Germline CDR1 MNHEY, CDR2 SMNVEV (reference sequence). The CDR3 extends over 14 amino acids. Written as DNA, the CDR3 is TGTGCCAGCAGTTTGGCCGGGGGGGGGCAGACCCAGTACTTC. This codes for CASSLAGGGQTQYF.